The rows below give T cell receptor beta chains drawn from one sample of a study of cytomegalovirus exposure and HLA in healthy donors. Only in-frame clones appear in the TCRdb table, and some are missing; sequencing was by immunoSEQ multiplex PCR. The sample shows roughly 130,000 clones, 75% to 85% of them seen only once. The sample consisted of PBMCs. The receptor set was obtained from a man aged 35 to 55 in good health and CMV-seronegative. CDR3s include the opening cysteine and the closing phenylalanine or tryptophan. A D gene is named only where the DNA matches it firmly. Clone size is shown for a subset of rows, as once, few, many or a class of expanded clone.

d_call: -; clone_size: few; v_call: TRBV7-9; j_call: TRBJ2-5; cdr3_nt: TGTGCCAGCAGCTTTTGGGGGCTCCAAGAGACCCAGTACTTC; cdr3_aa: CASSFWGLQETQYF
d_call: TRBD2; clone_size: -; v_call: TRBV2; j_call: TRBJ2-2; cdr3_nt: TGTGCCAGCAGAATGGGCGGGAGTCGAACCGGGGAGCTGTTTTTT; cdr3_aa: CASRMGGSRTGELFF
d_call: TRBD1; clone_size: -; v_call: TRBV28; j_call: TRBJ1-4; cdr3_nt: TGTGCCAGCAGTCGAACTCGGGACAGGGATGAAAAACTGTTTTTT; cdr3_aa: CASSRTRDRDEKLFF
d_call: -; clone_size: -; v_call: TRBV9; j_call: TRBJ2-7; cdr3_nt: TGTGCCAGCAGCCCCTGGGCTGTAGGGGGTTTGTCCTACGAGCAGTACTTC; cdr3_aa: CASSPWAVGGLSYEQYF
d_call: TRBD1; clone_size: -; v_call: TRBV30; j_call: TRBJ1-5; cdr3_nt: TGTGCCTGGAGTACTCGACAGGGGTCGTATAGCAATCAGCCCCAGCATTTT; cdr3_aa: CAWSTRQGSYSNQPQHF
d_call: -; clone_size: -; v_call: TRBV7-2; j_call: TRBJ2-7; cdr3_nt: TGTGCCAGCAGCTCCCCTCACCCCATGGTGGGAGTTCAAGACGAGCAGTACTTC; cdr3_aa: CASSSPHPMVGVQDEQYF
d_call: -; clone_size: -; v_call: TRBV30; j_call: TRBJ2-6; cdr3_nt: TGTGCCGGGCCTCAGGCTTCTGGGGCCAACGTCCTGACTTTC; cdr3_aa: CAGPQASGANVLTF
d_call: -; clone_size: -; v_call: TRBV28; j_call: TRBJ1-2; cdr3_nt: TGTGCCAGCAGGCCCGGGATTTCCTATGGCTACACCTTC; cdr3_aa: CASRPGISYGYTF
d_call: TRBD2; clone_size: once; v_call: TRBV6-6; j_call: TRBJ2-7; cdr3_nt: TGTGCCAGCAGCTCTGGCGGGAGGGCCAAAGACGAGCAGTACTTC; cdr3_aa: CASSSGGRAKDEQYF
d_call: -; clone_size: -; v_call: TRBV6-6; j_call: TRBJ1-5; cdr3_nt: TGTGCCAGCAGTTACGACAGTCCCCCCCAGCATTTT; cdr3_aa: CASSYDSPPQHF
d_call: -; clone_size: -; v_call: TRBV5-1; j_call: TRBJ2-3; cdr3_nt: TGCGCCAGCAGCTTAATTTCGGGATCCGACGATACGCAGTATTTT; cdr3_aa: CASSLISGSDDTQYF
d_call: TRBD2; clone_size: -; v_call: TRBV5-1; j_call: TRBJ2-5; cdr3_nt: TGCGCCAGCAGGCCCGGGACTAGCGGGAGGGCGGAGACCCAGTACTTC; cdr3_aa: CASRPGTSGRAETQYF
d_call: TRBD1; clone_size: -; v_call: TRBV28; j_call: TRBJ1-2; cdr3_nt: TGTGCCAGCAGTGCTGCAGCCGGGACAGGGTATTGGGACACCTTC; cdr3_aa: CASSAAAGTGYWDTF
d_call: -; clone_size: -; v_call: TRBV14; j_call: TRBJ1-1; cdr3_nt: TGTGCCAGCAGCCAGGGCCCGAACACTGAAGCTTTCTTT; cdr3_aa: CASSQGPNTEAFF
d_call: TRBD1; clone_size: -; v_call: TRBV6-1; j_call: TRBJ1-6; cdr3_nt: TGTGCCAGCGAGGGGACAGGGGCTTCACCCTTCCACTTT; cdr3_aa: CASEGTGASPFHF
d_call: -; clone_size: -; v_call: TRBV4-1; j_call: TRBJ2-4; cdr3_nt: TGCGCCAGCAGCCAAGTATGGGTTAGCGGTGTTCAGTACTTC; cdr3_aa: CASSQVWVSGVQYF
d_call: TRBD1; clone_size: -; v_call: TRBV7-2; j_call: TRBJ2-1; cdr3_nt: TGTGCCAGCAGCTTCGGGACAGGGTCAGGTGAGCAGTTCTTC; cdr3_aa: CASSFGTGSGEQFF
d_call: -; clone_size: -; v_call: TRBV7-9; j_call: TRBJ1-1; cdr3_nt: TGTGCCAGCAGCCCTGCCGGGACACCGAACACTGAAGCTTTCTTT; cdr3_aa: CASSPAGTPNTEAFF
d_call: -; clone_size: -; v_call: TRBV19; j_call: TRBJ1-5; cdr3_nt: TGTGCCAGTAGTATAGATCCGGGGTCTCAGCCCCAGCATTTT; cdr3_aa: CASSIDPGSQPQHF
d_call: -; clone_size: -; v_call: TRBV30; j_call: TRBJ2-2; cdr3_nt: TGTGCCTGGAGACCGGGACGGAGGGCCGGGGAGCTGTTTTTT; cdr3_aa: CAWRPGRRAGELFF
d_call: TRBD1; clone_size: -; v_call: TRBV30; j_call: TRBJ2-5; cdr3_nt: TGTGCCTGGAGTCCAGGGGGCCTTCAAGAGACCCAGTACTTC; cdr3_aa: CAWSPGGLQETQYF
d_call: -; clone_size: -; v_call: TRBV2; j_call: TRBJ2-7; cdr3_nt: TGTGCCAGCAGTGAAGGGGAGTTAGAGCAGTACTTC; cdr3_aa: CASSEGELEQYF
d_call: -; clone_size: -; v_call: TRBV7-2; j_call: TRBJ1-2; cdr3_nt: TGTGCCAGCAGCTTAGGCCCGACAGGAGCTTATGGCTACACCTTC; cdr3_aa: CASSLGPTGAYGYTF
d_call: TRBD1; clone_size: -; v_call: TRBV29-1; j_call: TRBJ2-7; cdr3_nt: TGCAGCGTTGAATTGGGACAGGGGAGCTCCTACGAGCAGTACTTC; cdr3_aa: CSVELGQGSSYEQYF
d_call: TRBD1; clone_size: -; v_call: TRBV28; j_call: TRBJ1-1; cdr3_nt: TGTGCCAGCAGTTTAGGTACAGGGGGCAACACTGAAGCTTTCTTT; cdr3_aa: CASSLGTGGNTEAFF
d_call: -; clone_size: once; v_call: TRBV15; j_call: TRBJ1-6; cdr3_nt: TGTGCCACCAGCAGAAGGCCAGGTGATAATTCACCCCTCCACTTT; cdr3_aa: CATSRRPGDNSPLHF
d_call: -; clone_size: -; v_call: TRBV2; j_call: TRBJ2-1; cdr3_nt: TGTGCCAGCACCGGTAGCTCCTACAATGAGCAGTTCTTC; cdr3_aa: CASTGSSYNEQFF
d_call: -; clone_size: -; v_call: TRBV7-8; j_call: TRBJ2-7; cdr3_nt: TGTGCCAGCAGCCCCTCTCACGAGCAGTACTTC; cdr3_aa: CASSPSHEQYF